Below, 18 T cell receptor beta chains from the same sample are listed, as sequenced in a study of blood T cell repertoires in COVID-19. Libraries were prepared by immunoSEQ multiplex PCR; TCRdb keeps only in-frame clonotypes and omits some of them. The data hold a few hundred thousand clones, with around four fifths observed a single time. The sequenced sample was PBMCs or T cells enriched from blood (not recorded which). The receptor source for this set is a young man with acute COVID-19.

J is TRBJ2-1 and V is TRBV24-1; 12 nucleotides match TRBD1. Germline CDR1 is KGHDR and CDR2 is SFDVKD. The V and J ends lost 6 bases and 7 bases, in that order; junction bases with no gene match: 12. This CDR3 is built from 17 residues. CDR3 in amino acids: CATSTKLGQGARNEQFF. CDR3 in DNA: TGTGCCACCAGTACGAAATTGGGACAGGGGGCAAGGAATGAGCAGTTCTTC.

The CDR3 nucleotides are TGTGCCAGCAGTAGGGGACTAGCGGGGGCGAATGAGCAGTTCTTC. Protein sequence: CASSRGLAGANEQFF. The V call is TRBV27, the J call TRBJ2-1; 14 nucleotides line up with TRBD2. This CDR3 has 15 residues. Losses at the gene ends were 5 bases for V and 7 bases for J; bases not matched to a gene: 4. The germline gives CDR1 MNHEY, CDR2 SMNVEV (reference sequence).

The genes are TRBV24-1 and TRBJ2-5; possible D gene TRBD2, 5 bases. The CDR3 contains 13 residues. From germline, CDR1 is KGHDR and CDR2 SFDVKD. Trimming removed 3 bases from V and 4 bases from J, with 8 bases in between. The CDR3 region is CATSDAGLETQYF. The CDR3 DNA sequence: TGTGCCACCAGTGATGCGGGTCTAGAGACCCAGTACTTC.

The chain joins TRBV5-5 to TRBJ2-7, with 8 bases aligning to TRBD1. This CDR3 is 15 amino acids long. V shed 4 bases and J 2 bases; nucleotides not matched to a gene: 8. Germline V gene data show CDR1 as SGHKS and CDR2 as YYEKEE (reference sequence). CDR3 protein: CASSLGWDRTYEQYV. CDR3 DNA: TGTGCCAGCAGCCTAGGGTGGGACAGGACCTACGAGCAGTACGTC.

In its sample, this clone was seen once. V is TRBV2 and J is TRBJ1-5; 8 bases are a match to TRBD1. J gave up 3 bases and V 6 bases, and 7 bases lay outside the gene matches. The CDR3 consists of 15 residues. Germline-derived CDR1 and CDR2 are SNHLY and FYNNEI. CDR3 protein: CASRGRTGNNQPQHF. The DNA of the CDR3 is TGTGCCAGCAGGGGACGGACAGGGAACAATCAGCCCCAGCATTTT.

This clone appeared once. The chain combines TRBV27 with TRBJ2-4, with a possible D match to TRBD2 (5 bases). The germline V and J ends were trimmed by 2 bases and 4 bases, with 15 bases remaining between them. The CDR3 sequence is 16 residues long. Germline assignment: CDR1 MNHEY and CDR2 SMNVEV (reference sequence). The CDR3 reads CASSLIGDYSKNIQYF. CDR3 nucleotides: TGTGCCAGCAGTTTAATAGGTGACTACAGTAAAAACATTCAGTACTTC.

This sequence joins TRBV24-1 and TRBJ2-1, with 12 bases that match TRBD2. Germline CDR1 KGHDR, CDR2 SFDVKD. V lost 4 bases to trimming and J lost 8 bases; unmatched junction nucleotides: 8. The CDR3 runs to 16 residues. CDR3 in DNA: TGTGCCACCAGTGACGCGACTAGCGGGAGATTTGATGAGCAGTTCTTC. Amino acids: CATSDATSGRFDEQFF.

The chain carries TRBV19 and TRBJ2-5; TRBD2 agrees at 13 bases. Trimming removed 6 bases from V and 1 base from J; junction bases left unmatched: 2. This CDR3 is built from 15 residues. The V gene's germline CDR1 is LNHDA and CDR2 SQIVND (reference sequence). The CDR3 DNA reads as TGTGCCAGTAGGGGGACTAGCGGGGCCCAAGAGACCCAGTACTTC. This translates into CASRGTSGAQETQYF.

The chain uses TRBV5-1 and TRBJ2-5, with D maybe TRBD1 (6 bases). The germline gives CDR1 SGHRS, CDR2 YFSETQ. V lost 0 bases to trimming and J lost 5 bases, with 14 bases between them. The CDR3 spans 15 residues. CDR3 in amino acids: CASSLGSGTGETQYF. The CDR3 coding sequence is TGCGCCAGCAGCTTGGGGTCAGGCACAGGGGAGACCCAGTACTTC.

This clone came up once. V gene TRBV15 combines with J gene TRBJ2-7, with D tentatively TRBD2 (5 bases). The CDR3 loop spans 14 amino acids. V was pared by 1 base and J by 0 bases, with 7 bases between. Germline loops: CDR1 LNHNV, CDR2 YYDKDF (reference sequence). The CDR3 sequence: CATSRALASYEQYV. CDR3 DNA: TGTGCCACCAGCAGAGCCCTAGCCTCCTACGAGCAGTACGTC.

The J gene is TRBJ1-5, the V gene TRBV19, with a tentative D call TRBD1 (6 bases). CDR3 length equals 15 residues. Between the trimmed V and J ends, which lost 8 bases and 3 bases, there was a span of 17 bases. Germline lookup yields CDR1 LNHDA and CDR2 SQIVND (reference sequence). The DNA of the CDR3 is TGTGCCAGTGCCACTTATCAGGGGAACAATCAGCCCCAGCATTTT. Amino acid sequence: CASATYQGNNQPQHF.

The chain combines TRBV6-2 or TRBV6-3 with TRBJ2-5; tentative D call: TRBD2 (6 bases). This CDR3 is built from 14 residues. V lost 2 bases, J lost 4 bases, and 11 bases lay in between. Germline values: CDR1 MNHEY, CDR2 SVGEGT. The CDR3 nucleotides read TGTGCCAGCAGTTACGCCAAGGGAGGAGAGACCCAGTACTTC. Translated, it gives CASSYAKGGETQYF.

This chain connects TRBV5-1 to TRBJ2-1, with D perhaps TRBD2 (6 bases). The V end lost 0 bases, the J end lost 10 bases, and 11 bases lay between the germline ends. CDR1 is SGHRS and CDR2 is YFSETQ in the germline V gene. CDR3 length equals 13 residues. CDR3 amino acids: CASSLAMAGEQFF. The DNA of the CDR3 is TGCGCCAGCAGCTTGGCCATGGCGGGGGAGCAGTTCTTC.

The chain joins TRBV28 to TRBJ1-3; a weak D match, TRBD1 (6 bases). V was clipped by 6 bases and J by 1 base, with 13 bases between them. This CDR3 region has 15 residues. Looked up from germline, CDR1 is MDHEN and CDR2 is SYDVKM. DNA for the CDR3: TGTGCCAGCAGGCGACAGGCGGAATCTGGAAACACCATATATTTT. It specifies CASRRQAESGNTIYF. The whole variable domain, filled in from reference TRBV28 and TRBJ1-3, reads DVKVTQSSRYLVKRTGEKVFLECVQDMDHENMFWYRQDPGLGLRLIYFSYDVKMKEKGDIPEGYSVSREKKERFSLILESASTNQTSMYLCASRRQAESGNTIYFGEGSWLTVV.

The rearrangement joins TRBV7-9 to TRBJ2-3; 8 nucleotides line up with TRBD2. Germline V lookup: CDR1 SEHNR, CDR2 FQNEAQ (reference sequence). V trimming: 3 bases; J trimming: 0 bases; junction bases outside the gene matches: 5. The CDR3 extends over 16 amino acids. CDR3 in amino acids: CASSLLIAGSTDTQYF. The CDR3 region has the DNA TGTGCCAGCAGCTTGCTTATAGCGGGGAGCACAGATACGCAGTATTTT. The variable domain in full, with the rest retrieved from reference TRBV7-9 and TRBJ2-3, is DTGVSQNPRHKITKRGQNVTFRCDPISEHNRLYWYRQTLGQGPEFLTYFQNEAQLEKSRLLSDRFSAERPKGSFSTLEIQRTEQGDSAMYLCASSLLIAGSTDTQYFGPGTRLTVL.

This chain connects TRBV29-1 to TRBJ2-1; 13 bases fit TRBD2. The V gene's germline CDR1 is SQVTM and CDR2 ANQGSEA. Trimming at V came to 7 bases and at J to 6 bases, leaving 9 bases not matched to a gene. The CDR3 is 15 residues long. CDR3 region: CSGSELAGGINEQFF. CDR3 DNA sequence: TGCAGCGGCTCTGAACTAGCGGGAGGGATCAATGAGCAGTTCTTC.

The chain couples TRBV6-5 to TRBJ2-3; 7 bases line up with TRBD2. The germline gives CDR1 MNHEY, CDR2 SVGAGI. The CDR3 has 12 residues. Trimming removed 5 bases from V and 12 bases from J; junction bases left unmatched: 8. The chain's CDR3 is CASSPLSGTQYF. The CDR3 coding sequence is TGTGCCAGCAGTCCTTTGAGCGGGACTCAGTATTTT.

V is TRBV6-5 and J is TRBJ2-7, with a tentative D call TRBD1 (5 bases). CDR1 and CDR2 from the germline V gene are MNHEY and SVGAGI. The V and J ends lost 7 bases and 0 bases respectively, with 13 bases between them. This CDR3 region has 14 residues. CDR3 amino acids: CASTRAGSSYEQYV. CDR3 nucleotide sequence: TGTGCCAGCACCAGGGCAGGTTCCTCCTACGAGCAGTACGTC.